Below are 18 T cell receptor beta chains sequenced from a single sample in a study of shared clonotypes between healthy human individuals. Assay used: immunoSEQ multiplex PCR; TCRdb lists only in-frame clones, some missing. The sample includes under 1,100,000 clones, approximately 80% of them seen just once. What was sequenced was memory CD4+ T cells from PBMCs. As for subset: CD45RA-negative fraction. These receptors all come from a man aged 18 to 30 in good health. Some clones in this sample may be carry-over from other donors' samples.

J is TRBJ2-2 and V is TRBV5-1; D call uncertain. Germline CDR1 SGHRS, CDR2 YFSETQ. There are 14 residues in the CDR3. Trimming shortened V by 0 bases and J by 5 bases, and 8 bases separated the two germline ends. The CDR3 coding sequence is TGCGCCAGCAGCTTGGCTTATTCGACCGGGGAGCTGTTTTTT. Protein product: CASSLAYSTGELFF. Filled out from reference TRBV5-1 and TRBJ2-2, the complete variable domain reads KAGVTQTPRYLIKTRGQQVTLSCSPISGHRSVSWYQQTPGQGLQFLFEYFSETQRNKGNFPGRFSGRQFSNSRSEMNVSTLELGDSALYLCASSLAYSTGELFFGEGSRLTVL.

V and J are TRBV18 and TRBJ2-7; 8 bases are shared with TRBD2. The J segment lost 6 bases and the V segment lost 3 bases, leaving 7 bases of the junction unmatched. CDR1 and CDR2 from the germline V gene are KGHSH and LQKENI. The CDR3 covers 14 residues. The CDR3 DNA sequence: TGTGCCAGCTCACCCCCGGGAGGGGTGGCCGAGCAGTACTTC. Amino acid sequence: CASSPPGGVAEQYF.

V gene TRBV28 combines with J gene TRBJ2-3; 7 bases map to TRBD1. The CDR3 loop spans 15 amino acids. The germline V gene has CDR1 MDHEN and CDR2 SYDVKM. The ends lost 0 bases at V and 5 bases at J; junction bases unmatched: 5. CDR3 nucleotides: TGTGCCAGCAGTTTATGGTCTAGGGGGCAAGATACGCAGTATTTT. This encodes CASSLWSRGQDTQYF.

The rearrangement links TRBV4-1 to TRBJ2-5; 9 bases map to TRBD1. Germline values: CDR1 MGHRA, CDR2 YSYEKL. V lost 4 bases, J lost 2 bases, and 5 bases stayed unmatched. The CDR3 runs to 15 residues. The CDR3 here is CASSRRDRAQETQYF. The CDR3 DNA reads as TGCGCCAGCAGCCGAAGGGACAGGGCACAAGAGACCCAGTACTTC.

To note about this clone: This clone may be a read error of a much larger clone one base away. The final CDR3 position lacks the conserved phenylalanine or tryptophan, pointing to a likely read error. This chain's CDR3 is CASSQAGTGDSYEQYS. The CDR3 coding sequence is TGCGCCAGCAGCCAGGCCGGGACAGGGGACTCCTACGAGCAGTACTCC. This rearrangement joins TRBV4-3 to TRBJ2-7; TRBD1 matches at 10 bases. V shed 3 bases and J 0 bases; nucleotides not matched to a gene: 5. The CDR3 runs to 16 residues. Per germline, CDR1 LGHNA and CDR2 YSLEER.

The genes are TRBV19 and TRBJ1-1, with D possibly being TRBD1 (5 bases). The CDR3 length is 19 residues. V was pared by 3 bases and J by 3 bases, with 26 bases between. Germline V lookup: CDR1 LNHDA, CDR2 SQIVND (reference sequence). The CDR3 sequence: CASSIMLGRAMSLDTEAFF. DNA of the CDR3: TGTGCCAGTAGTATTATGTTGGGACGCGCCATGTCTCTGGACACTGAAGCTTTCTTT. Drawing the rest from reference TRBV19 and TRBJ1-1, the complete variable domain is DGGITQSPKYLFRKEGQNVTLSCEQNLNHDAMYWYRQDPGQGLRLIYYSQIVNDFQKGDIAEGYSVSREKKESFPLTVTSAQKNPTAFYLCASSIMLGRAMSLDTEAFFGQGTRLTVV.

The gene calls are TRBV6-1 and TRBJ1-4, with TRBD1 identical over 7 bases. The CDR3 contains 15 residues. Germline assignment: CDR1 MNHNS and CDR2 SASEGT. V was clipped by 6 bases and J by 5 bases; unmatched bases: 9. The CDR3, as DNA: TGTGCCAGCAGATACAAGACAGGGATAAATGAAAAACTGTTTTTT. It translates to CASRYKTGINEKLFF.

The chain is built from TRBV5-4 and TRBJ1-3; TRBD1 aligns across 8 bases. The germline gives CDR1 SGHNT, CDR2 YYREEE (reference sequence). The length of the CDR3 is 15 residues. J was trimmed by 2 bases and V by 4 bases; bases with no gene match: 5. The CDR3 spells CASSKTRGPGNTIYF. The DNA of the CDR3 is TGTGCCAGCAGCAAAACCAGGGGGCCTGGAAACACCATATATTTT.

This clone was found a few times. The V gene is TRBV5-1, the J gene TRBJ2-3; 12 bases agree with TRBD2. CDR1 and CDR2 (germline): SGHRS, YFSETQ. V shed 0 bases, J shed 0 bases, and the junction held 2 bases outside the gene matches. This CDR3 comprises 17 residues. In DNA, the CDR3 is TGCGCCAGCAGCTTGGGACTAGCGGGAGCAAGCACAGATACGCAGTATTTT. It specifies CASSLGLAGASTDTQYF.

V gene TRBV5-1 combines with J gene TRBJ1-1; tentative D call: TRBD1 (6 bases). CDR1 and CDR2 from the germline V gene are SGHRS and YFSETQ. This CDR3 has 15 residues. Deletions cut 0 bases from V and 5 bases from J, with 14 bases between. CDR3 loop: CASSLGTGWETEAFF. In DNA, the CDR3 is TGCGCCAGCAGCTTGGGAACAGGGTGGGAGACTGAAGCTTTCTTT.

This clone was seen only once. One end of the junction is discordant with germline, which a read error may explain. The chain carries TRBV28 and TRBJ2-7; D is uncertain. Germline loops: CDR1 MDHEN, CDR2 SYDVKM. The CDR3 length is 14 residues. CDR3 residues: CASSVTEPSSEQYF. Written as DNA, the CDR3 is TGTGCCAGCAGTGTCACCGAGCCCTCCTCCGAGCAGTACTTC. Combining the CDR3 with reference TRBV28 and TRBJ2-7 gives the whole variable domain DVKVTQSSRYLVKRTGEKVFLECVQDMDHENMFWYRQDPGLGLRLIYFSYDVKMKEKGDIPEGYSVSREKKERFSLILESASTNQTSMYLCASSVTEPSSEQYFGPGTRLTVT.

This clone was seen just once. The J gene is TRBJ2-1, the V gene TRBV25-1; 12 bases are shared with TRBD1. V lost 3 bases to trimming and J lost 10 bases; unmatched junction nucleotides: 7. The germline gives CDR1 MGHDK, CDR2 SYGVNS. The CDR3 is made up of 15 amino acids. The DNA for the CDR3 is TGTGCCAGCAGTGACCCGGGACAGGGGGCTTACGAGCAGTTCTTC. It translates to CASSDPGQGAYEQFF.

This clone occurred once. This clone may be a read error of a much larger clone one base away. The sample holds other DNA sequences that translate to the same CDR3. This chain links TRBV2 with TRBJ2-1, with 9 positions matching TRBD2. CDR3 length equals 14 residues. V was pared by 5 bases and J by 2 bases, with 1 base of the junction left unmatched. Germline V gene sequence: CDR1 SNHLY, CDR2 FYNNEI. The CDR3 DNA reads TGTGCCAGCAGTTTAGCGGGGGCCTACAATGAGCAGTTCTTC. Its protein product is CASSLAGAYNEQFF.

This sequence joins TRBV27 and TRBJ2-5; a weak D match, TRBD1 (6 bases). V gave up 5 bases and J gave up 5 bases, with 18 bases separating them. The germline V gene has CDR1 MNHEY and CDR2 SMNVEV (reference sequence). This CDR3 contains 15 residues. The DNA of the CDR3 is TGTGCCAGCAGTCCATACAGGACAGTCGGGGAGACCCAGTACTTC. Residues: CASSPYRTVGETQYF.

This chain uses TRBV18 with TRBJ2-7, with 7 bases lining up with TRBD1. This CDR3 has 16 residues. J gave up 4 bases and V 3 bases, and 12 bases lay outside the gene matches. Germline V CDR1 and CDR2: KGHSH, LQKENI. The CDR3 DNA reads TGTGCCAGCTCACCTACTCCCCACAGGGGCTCTTACGAGCAGTACTTC. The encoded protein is CASSPTPHRGSYEQYF.

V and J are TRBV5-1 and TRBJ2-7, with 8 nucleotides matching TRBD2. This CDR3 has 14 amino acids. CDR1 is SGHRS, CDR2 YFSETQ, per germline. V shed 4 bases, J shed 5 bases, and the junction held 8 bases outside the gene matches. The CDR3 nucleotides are TGCGCCAGCAGCAGGGGAGGGACTAGAGACGAGCAGTACTTC. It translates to CASSRGGTRDEQYF. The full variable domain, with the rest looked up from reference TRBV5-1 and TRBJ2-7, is KAGVTQTPRYLIKTRGQQVTLSCSPISGHRSVSWYQQTPGQGLQFLFEYFSETQRNKGNFPGRFSGRQFSNSRSEMNVSTLELGDSALYLCASSRGGTRDEQYFGPGTRLTVT.

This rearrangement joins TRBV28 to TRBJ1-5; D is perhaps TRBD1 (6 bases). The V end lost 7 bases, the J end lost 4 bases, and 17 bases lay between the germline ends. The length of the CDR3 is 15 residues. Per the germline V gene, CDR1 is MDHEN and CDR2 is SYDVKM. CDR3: CASTPGAAGNQPQHF. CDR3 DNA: TGTGCCAGCACCCCGGGGGCCGCTGGAAATCAGCCCCAGCATTTT.

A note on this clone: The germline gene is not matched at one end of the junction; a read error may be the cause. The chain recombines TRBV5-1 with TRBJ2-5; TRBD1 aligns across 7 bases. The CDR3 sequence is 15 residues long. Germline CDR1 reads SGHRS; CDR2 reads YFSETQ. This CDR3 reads CAGSLPPGQLETQYF. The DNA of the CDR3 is TGCGCCGGCAGCTTGCCTCCGGGACAGTTGGAGACCCAGTACTTC.